This note documents a single T cell receptor beta chain sequence. This specimen comes from a study of blood T cell repertoires in COVID-19. At the level of the study: Donors in the United States, Italy and Spain gave samples during acute or convalescent COVID-19.

V dropped 3 bases and J dropped 2; count of bases not matched to a gene: 13. This CDR3 spans 18 amino acids. Germline V CDR1 and CDR2: KGHSH, LQKENI. Participants were aged 18 to 89 years, lived in 24 US areas, and enrolled virtually. In the authors' workflow: The authors estimated nucleated cell counts from reference gene primer amplification. Measured with immunoSEQ multiplex PCR; TCRdb has only the in-frame clones, and not every one. V and J calls and clone size are given by that table; D and trimming were obtained from the DNA. The data hold 200,000 to 250,000 clones, with roughly 77% observed a single time.

This receptor was taken from a middle-aged man who had recovered from COVID-19. Sequenced sample: PBMCs or T cells enriched from blood (not recorded which). The chain couples TRBV18 to TRBJ2-5; TRBD2 aligns across 9 bases. CDR3 nucleotides: TGTGCCAGCTCACCCATCGTGTTAGCGGGGGTGCATCAAGAGACCCAGTACTTC. It specifies CASSPIVLAGVHQETQYF.